This T cell receptor (beta chain) was observed in a study of blood T cell repertoires in COVID-19. Study overall: Sources were T cells, B-cell-depleted T cells, or PBMCs; the material itself was cDNA or gDNA.

From germline, CDR1 is SGHRS and CDR2 YFSETQ. J was trimmed by 0 bases and V by 1 base; bases with no gene match: 7. This CDR3 region has 17 residues. Participant ages covered about 18 to 89 years across 20 to 30 US areas. Membership in each cohort depended on participant-reported clinical history. Under the authors' procedure: By means of reference gene primer amplification, nucleated cell counts were estimated. Only in-frame clones appear in the TCRdb table, and some are missing; sequencing was by immunoSEQ multiplex PCR. V and J calls and clone size are copied from that table; D and trimming were computed from the DNA. The profile shows over 300,000 clones, roughly 90% of them singletons.

The sequence was obtained from a middle-aged woman who had recovered from COVID-19. The sequenced sample consisted of PBMCs or T cells enriched from blood (not recorded which). The chain employs TRBV5-1 and TRBJ2-7, with 10 bases matching TRBD2. The CDR3 reads CASSLSSGRHVSYEQYF. The CDR3, as DNA: TGCGCCAGCAGCTTGAGTAGCGGGAGGCACGTCTCCTACGAGCAGTACTTC.